This TCR beta chain emerged from a study of early T cells in non-severe SARS-CoV-2 infection. Study details: Bulk RNA taken from unsorted whole blood was sequenced, leaving chains unpaired.

The study's findings and limits: VDJdb-based matching was biased toward anti-spike CD8 responses and missed private and CD4 specificities.

Individual cDNA molecules were tagged with unique molecular identifiers, the study reported. TCRdb re-derived calls from the 5' RACE reads in MiXCR, one entry per CDR3 protein. Counted here are 70,000 to 85,000 distinct CDR3 sequences, roughly an eighth occurring once; the ten biggest clones make up 15% to 18%. The CDR3 totals 12 residues. Germline V gene sequence: CDR1 SNHLY, CDR2 FYNNEI. Trimming removed 4 bases from V and 12 bases from J, with 15 bases in between. As regards this clonotype: What it binds is not known.

This sequence joins TRBV2 and TRBJ1-2, with D hard to call. Sample: whole blood, taken at baseline. The clonotype was recovered from an adult who was a healthcare worker with PCR-confirmed SARS-CoV-2 infection or an uninfected control (not recorded which). The donor label of this sample is uncertain. The CDR3 here is CASSGEGAGDTF. CDR3 nucleotides: TGTGCCAGCAGTGGAGAAGGTGCTGGGGACACCTTC.